The entry below describes one T cell receptor beta chain. Its cognate antigen is unknown. The record originates from a study of T-cell reconstitution after alpha-beta-depleted transplantation in children. It was with unique molecular identifiers that the TCRbeta library was prepared. TCRdb reanalysed the PCR reads using MiXCR and keeps one entry per CDR3 protein. Found here are about 600,000 distinct CDR3 sequences, roughly 13% of them singletons; the top ten hold 2% to 2.5%. General study results and limits: It was newly produced T cells that mostly accounted for T-cell counts and diversity one year after transplant. There were some patients whose high TCRbeta diversity at day 60 came from surviving recipient T cells and thymic progenitors. In patients about two months after transplant, alpha-beta T cells reportedly arose from several hundred expanded graft clones.

The ends lost 7 bases at V and 3 bases at J; junction bases unmatched: 9. Germline CDR1 and CDR2: MDHEN and SYDVKM. CDR3 length: 14 amino acids. The V call is TRBV28, the J call TRBJ2-7; 7 bases line up with TRBD2. The receptor was derived from a male patient between 10 and 17 years old who had a stem cell transplant for acute myeloid leukemia, so the T cells may come from the graft donor. The source was PBMCs, mostly from graft donor cells, collected 360 days after TCRalphabeta/CD19-depleted stem cell transplant. Written as DNA, the CDR3 is TGTGCCAGCAACGGGGGGTTTGGGAGCTACGAGCAGTACTTC. It codes for CASNGGFGSYEQYF. Complete variable domain (other parts from reference TRBV28 and TRBJ2-7): DVKVTQSSRYLVKRTGEKVFLECVQDMDHENMFWYRQDPGLGLRLIYFSYDVKMKEKGDIPEGYSVSREKKERFSLILESASTNQTSMYLCASNGGFGSYEQYFGPGTRLTVT.